A selection of T cell receptor beta chains follows, all from one sample in a study of Ad26.COV2.S vaccination and SARS-CoV-2 variants. Assay used: immunoSEQ multiplex PCR; TCRdb lists only in-frame clones, some missing. The sample shows 350,000 to 500,000 clones, 90% of them seen only once. Sample: peripheral blood, taken in a trial of Ad26.COV2.S vaccine versus placebo. The receptor source for this set is a person between 18 and 65 years old who received the Ad26.COV2.S COVID-19 vaccine or a placebo. CDR3s include the opening cysteine and the closing phenylalanine or tryptophan. The D gene is left open where the match is weak.

V gene: TRBV27; J gene: TRBJ2-3; D gene: TRBD2; CDR3 protein: CASSFLRETSDTQYF; CDR3 DNA: TGTGCCAGCAGTTTCTTGCGGGAGACTTCAGATACGCAGTATTTT
V gene: TRBV13; J gene: TRBJ2-3; D gene: NA; CDR3 protein: CASSLRDVITDTQYF; CDR3 DNA: TGTGCCAGCAGCTTACGGGACGTAATCACAGATACGCAGTATTTT
V gene: TRBV18; J gene: TRBJ2-1; D gene: NA; CDR3 protein: CASSPPLTTKGNEQFF; CDR3 DNA: TGTGCCAGCTCACCACCCCTAACCACCAAAGGCAATGAGCAGTTCTTC
V gene: TRBV7-2; J gene: TRBJ1-2; D gene: TRBD1; CDR3 protein: CASSWGQTYGYTF; CDR3 DNA: TGTGCCAGCAGCTGGGGACAGACCTATGGCTACACCTTC
V gene: TRBV6-5; J gene: TRBJ1-2; D gene: NA; CDR3 protein: CASSYSAGNLYGYTF; CDR3 DNA: TGTGCCAGCAGTTACTCCGCAGGGAATCTCTATGGCTACACCTTC
V gene: TRBV19; J gene: TRBJ2-7; D gene: TRBD1; CDR3 protein: CASSPGTGDYEQYF; CDR3 DNA: TGTGCCAGTAGCCCCGGGACAGGAGACTACGAGCAGTACTTC
V gene: TRBV6-5; J gene: TRBJ2-3; D gene: NA; CDR3 protein: CASSLRGDTQYF; CDR3 DNA: TGTGCCAGCAGTCTTAGGGGGGATACGCAGTATTTT
V gene: TRBV24-1; J gene: TRBJ2-2; D gene: TRBD1; CDR3 protein: CATSDPGTGVTGELFF; CDR3 DNA: TGTGCCACCAGTGACCCCGGGACAGGGGTAACCGGGGAGCTGTTTTTT
V gene: TRBV7-2; J gene: TRBJ2-7; D gene: TRBD2; CDR3 protein: CASSVAAGGTYEQYF; CDR3 DNA: TGTGCCAGCAGCGTAGCAGCGGGAGGTACCTACGAGCAGTACTTC
V gene: TRBV7-6; J gene: TRBJ2-7; D gene: TRBD1; CDR3 protein: CASSLGGTGVYEQYF; CDR3 DNA: TGTGCCAGCAGCTTAGGGGGGACAGGGGTCTACGAGCAGTACTTC
V gene: TRBV28; J gene: TRBJ2-1; D gene: NA; CDR3 protein: CASLGRNEQFF; CDR3 DNA: TGTGCCAGCCTCGGTAGAAATGAGCAGTTCTTC
V gene: TRBV5-4; J gene: TRBJ2-2; D gene: NA; CDR3 protein: CASSWNTGELFF; CDR3 DNA: TGTGCCAGCAGCTGGAACACCGGGGAGCTGTTTTTT
V gene: TRBV23-1; J gene: TRBJ1-1; D gene: NA; CDR3 protein: CASSPFRLNVEAFF; CDR3 DNA: TGCGCCAGCAGTCCATTTCGTTTGAATGTAGAAGCTTTCTTT
V gene: TRBV7-9; J gene: TRBJ1-1; D gene: TRBD1; CDR3 protein: CASSLRTGVGPEAFF; CDR3 DNA: TGTGCCAGCAGCTTAAGGACAGGGGTGGGCCCTGAAGCTTTCTTT
V gene: TRBV18; J gene: TRBJ1-4; D gene: NA; CDR3 protein: CASSPSPDSNEKLFF; CDR3 DNA: TGTGCCAGCTCACCAAGCCCGGACAGTAATGAAAAACTGTTTTTT
V gene: TRBV6-2/TRBV6-3; J gene: TRBJ2-1; D gene: NA; CDR3 protein: CASSYRVQYNEQFF; CDR3 DNA: TGTGCCAGCAGTTACCGCGTACAGTACAATGAGCAGTTCTTC
V gene: TRBV6-1; J gene: TRBJ2-7; D gene: NA; CDR3 protein: CASSESVRGSSYEQYF; CDR3 DNA: TGTGCCAGCAGTGAAAGTGTAAGGGGCAGCTCCTACGAGCAGTACTTC